The 10 T cell receptor beta chains below come from one sample, sequenced in a study of beta chain features in type 1 diabetes. Study outcomes and limitations: In every one of the four CD4+ subsets, TCRB CDR3s were moderately but significantly shorter in Type 1 diabetes patients.

No antigen has been identified for these receptors. Reverse transcribing all isolated RNA meant expressed TCRB transcripts were sequenced. Data came from immunoSEQ multiplex PCR; TCRdb stores just in-frame clones and leaves some out. The repertoire has more than 300,000 clones, around 13% of them found once; the top ten carry around 0.0099%. Material for sequencing was naive CD4+ T cells from blood. The receptors come from a young woman with type 1 diabetes.

The genes are TRBV7-2 and TRBJ2-7; 8 nucleotides agree with TRBD1. This CDR3 has 12 amino acids. Germline V gene data show CDR1 as SGHTA and CDR2 as FQGNSA. V lost 5 bases and J lost 7; bases outside the gene matches: 4. This CDR3 is CASSQGAGEQYF. The CDR3 DNA sequence: TGTGCCAGCAGCCAGGGGGCCGGGGAGCAGTACTTC.

Concerning this clone itself: Other DNA sequences within the sample encode an identical CDR3. The chain is built from TRBV5-6 and TRBJ2-7, with D possibly being TRBD1 (5 bases). The CDR3 sequence is 13 residues long. CDR1 and CDR2 from the germline V gene are SGHDT and YYEEEE. Trimming removed 0 bases at V and 2 bases at J, with 6 bases between. CDR3 sequence (DNA): TGTGCCAGCAGCTTGGGGGGCCCCTACGAGCAGTACTTC. Encoded protein: CASSLGGPYEQYF.

The rearrangement uses TRBV7-2 and TRBJ2-1; 8 bases agree with TRBD2. Germline CDR1 SGHTA, CDR2 FQGNSA. The V gene end was trimmed by 7 bases and the J gene end by 14 bases; junction bases not matched to a gene: 13. The CDR3 spans 13 residues. The CDR3 loop is CASTKGAGDEKFF. The CDR3, as DNA: TGTGCCAGCACCAAGGGAGCGGGAGACGAGAAGTTCTTC.

This clone appeared a few times. The rearrangement joins TRBV4-3 to TRBJ2-7; 9 bases align to TRBD1. This CDR3 comprises 16 residues. The ends lost 8 bases at V and 3 bases at J; junction bases unmatched: 14. CDR1 and CDR2 (germline): LGHNA, YSLEER. The CDR3 is CASAPGQGYAFYEQYF. The DNA of the CDR3 is TGCGCCAGCGCTCCGGGACAGGGTTACGCGTTCTACGAGCAGTACTTC.

V is TRBV2 and J is TRBJ2-7; D unclear. V was cut by 3 bases and J by 3 bases, with 6 bases left in between. CDR3 length: 12 residues. The germline V gene has CDR1 SNHLY and CDR2 FYNNEI. DNA of the CDR3: TGTGCCAGCAGTGATCCTCTCTACGAGCAGTACTTC. It translates to CASSDPLYEQYF.

A few counts support this clone. V is TRBV4-1 and J is TRBJ2-3; TRBD1 is a possible D gene (5 bases). There are 16 residues in the CDR3. In germline, CDR1 is MGHRA, CDR2 YSYEKL. Trimming cost V 2 bases and J 4 bases, with 16 bases left between them. CDR3 bases: TGCGCCAGCAGCCAACCAGGAGACAGTTCCGCAGATACGCAGTATTTT. Its protein product is CASSQPGDSSADTQYF.

This clone was observed a few times. This chain connects TRBV28 to TRBJ2-7, with D tentatively TRBD2 (5 bases). V lost 6 bases to trimming and J lost 6 bases, with 12 bases between them. Germline lookup yields CDR1 MDHEN and CDR2 SYDVKM. The length of the CDR3 is 12 residues. CDR3 sequence: CASSQRPVEQYF. As DNA, the CDR3 is TGTGCCAGCAGCCAGCGGCCCGTCGAGCAGTACTTC.

This clone has only a few counts. The chain combines TRBV6-5 with TRBJ2-7; tentatively, D is TRBD1 (6 bases). With 0 bases removed from V and 3 bases from J, the gap between germline ends came to 15 bases. Germline lookup yields CDR1 MNHEY and CDR2 SVGAGI. The CDR3 consists of 16 residues. CDR3 sequence: CASSYSMRQGIYEQYF. The CDR3 nucleotides are TGTGCCAGCAGTTACTCGATGCGGCAGGGGATCTACGAGCAGTACTTC.

This chain connects TRBV11-3 to TRBJ2-5; 7 positions match TRBD1. Trimming at V came to 2 bases and at J to 1 base, leaving 16 bases not matched to a gene. The CDR3 contains 19 residues. Germline CDR1 SGHNT, CDR2 YENEEA. The CDR3 loop is CASSLWYGETGDGQETQYF. CDR3 in DNA: TGTGCCAGCAGCTTATGGTACGGGGAAACAGGGGACGGCCAAGAGACCCAGTACTTC.

This clone was observed a few times. The chain has TRBV2 and TRBJ2-2, with TRBD1 matching 9 bases. CDR1 is SNHLY and CDR2 is FYNNEI in the germline V gene. V was pared by 6 bases and J by 5 bases, with 7 bases of the junction left unmatched. This CDR3 has 15 residues. The DNA for the CDR3 is TGTGCCAGCAGATCGGACAGGGGAGGTACCGGGGAGCTGTTTTTT. It is translated as CASRSDRGGTGELFF.